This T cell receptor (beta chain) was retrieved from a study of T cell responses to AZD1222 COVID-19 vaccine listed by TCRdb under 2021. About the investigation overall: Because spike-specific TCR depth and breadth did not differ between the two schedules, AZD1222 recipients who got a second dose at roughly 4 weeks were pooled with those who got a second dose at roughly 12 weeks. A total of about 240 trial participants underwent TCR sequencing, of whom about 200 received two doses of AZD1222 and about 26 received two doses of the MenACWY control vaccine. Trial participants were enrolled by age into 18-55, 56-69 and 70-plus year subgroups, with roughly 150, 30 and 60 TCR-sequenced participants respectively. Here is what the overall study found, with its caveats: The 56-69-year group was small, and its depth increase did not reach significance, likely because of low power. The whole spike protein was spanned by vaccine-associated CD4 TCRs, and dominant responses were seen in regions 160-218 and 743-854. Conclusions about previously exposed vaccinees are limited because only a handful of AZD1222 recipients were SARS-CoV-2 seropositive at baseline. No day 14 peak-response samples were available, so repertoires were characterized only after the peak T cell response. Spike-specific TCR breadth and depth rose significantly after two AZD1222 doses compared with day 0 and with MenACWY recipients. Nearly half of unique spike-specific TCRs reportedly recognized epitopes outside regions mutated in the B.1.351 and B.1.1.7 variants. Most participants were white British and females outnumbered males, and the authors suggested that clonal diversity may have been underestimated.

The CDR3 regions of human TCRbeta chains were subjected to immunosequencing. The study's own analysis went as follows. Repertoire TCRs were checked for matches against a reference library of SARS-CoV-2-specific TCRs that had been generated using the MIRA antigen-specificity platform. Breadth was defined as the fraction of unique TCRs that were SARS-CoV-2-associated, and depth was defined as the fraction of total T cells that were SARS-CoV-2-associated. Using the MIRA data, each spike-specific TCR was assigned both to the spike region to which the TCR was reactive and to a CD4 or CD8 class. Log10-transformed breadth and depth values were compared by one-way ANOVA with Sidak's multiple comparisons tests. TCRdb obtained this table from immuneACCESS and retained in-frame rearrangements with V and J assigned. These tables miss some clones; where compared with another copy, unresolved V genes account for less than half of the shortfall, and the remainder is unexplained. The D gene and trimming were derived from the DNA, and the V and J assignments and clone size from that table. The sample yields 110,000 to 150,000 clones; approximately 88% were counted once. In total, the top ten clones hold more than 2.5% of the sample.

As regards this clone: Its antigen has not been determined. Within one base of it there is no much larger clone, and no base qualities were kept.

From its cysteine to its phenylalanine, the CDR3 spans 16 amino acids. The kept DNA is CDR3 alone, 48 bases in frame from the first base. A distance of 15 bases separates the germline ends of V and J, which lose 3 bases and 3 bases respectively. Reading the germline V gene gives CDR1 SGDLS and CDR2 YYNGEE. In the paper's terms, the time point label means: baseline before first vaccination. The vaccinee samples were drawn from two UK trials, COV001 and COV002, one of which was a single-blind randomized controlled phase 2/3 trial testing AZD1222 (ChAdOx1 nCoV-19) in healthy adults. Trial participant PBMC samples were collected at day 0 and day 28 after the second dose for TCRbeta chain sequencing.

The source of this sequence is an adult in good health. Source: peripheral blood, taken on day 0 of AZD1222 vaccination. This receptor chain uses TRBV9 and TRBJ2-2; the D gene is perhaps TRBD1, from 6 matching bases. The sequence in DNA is TGTGCCAGCAGCGCCCACAGGGTGGCGTACACCGGGGAGCTGTTTTTT. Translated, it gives CASSAHRVAYTGELFF.